A selection of T cell receptor beta chains follows, all from one sample in a study of blood T cell repertoires in COVID-19. The protocol was immunoSEQ multiplex PCR, while the TCRdb copy is restricted to in-frame clones and leaves out a portion. The sample records 93,000 or so clones, 84% being singletons. Specimen: peripheral blood. These receptors all stem from a human donor in a cohort sampled during active or convalescent COVID-19. CDR3s include the opening cysteine and the closing phenylalanine or tryptophan. D genes are given only for firm matches. Expanded clones are given a class, and other clones once, few, many or no size at all.

D: -
V: TRBV6-5
size: -
J: TRBJ1-4
length: 14
CDR3: CASTAGREFRKLFF
DNA: TGTGCCAGCACCGCGGGGAGGGAGTTTCGAAAACTGTTTTTT

D: -
V: TRBV5-4
size: -
J: TRBJ2-2
length: 13
CDR3: CASRRESSGELFF
DNA: TGTGCCAGCAGGAGGGAATCGTCTGGGGAGCTGTTTTTT

D: TRBD1
V: TRBV5-4
size: -
J: TRBJ2-1
length: 15
CDR3: CASSTAGGSYNEQFF
DNA: TGTGCCAGCAGTACCGCAGGGGGATCCTACAATGAGCAGTTCTTC

D: -
V: TRBV5-6
size: -
J: TRBJ1-5
length: 17
CDR3: CASSSLQGFLSNQPQHF
DNA: TGTGCCAGCAGCTCGCTCCAGGGCTTCCTTAGCAATCAGCCCCAGCATTTT

D: -
V: TRBV19
size: -
J: TRBJ2-1
length: 14
CDR3: CASSPQTSRNEQFF
DNA: TGTGCCAGTAGTCCCCAGACTAGTCGGAATGAGCAGTTCTTC

D: TRBD1
V: TRBV6-6
size: -
J: TRBJ1-6
length: 15
CDR3: CASSYTGDRDSPLHF
DNA: TGTGCCAGCAGTTACACCGGGGACAGGGATTCACCCCTCCACTTT

D: -
V: TRBV7-3
size: -
J: TRBJ1-1
length: 13
CDR3: CASSPQPGTEAFF
DNA: TGTGCCAGCAGCCCGCAGCCGGGGACTGAAGCTTTCTTT

D: -
V: TRBV6-4
size: -
J: TRBJ1-2
length: 15
CDR3: CASRTEGRANYGYTF
DNA: TGTGCCAGCAGAACGGAGGGCAGAGCTAACTATGGCTACACCTTC

D: -
V: TRBV27
size: -
J: TRBJ1-2
length: 13
CDR3: CASSLWQDYGYTF
DNA: TGTGCCAGCAGTTTATGGCAAGACTATGGCTACACCTTC

D: -
V: TRBV7-2
size: -
J: TRBJ2-3
length: 16
CDR3: CASSFAPRDFTDTQYF
DNA: TGTGCCAGCAGCTTTGCCCCCCGGGACTTCACAGATACGCAGTATTTT

D: -
V: TRBV3-1/TRBV3-2
size: once
J: TRBJ2-1
length: 15
CDR3: CASSQDRNRINEQFF
DNA: TGTGCCAGCAGCCAAGATCGGAACAGGATCAATGAGCAGTTCTTC

D: -
V: TRBV18
size: -
J: TRBJ1-1
length: 15
CDR3: CASSRGGVQNTEAFF
DNA: TGTGCCAGCTCTCGGGGGGGGGTACAGAACACTGAAGCTTTCTTT

D: TRBD1
V: TRBV4-1
size: -
J: TRBJ2-3
length: 12
CDR3: CASRQGRDTQYF
DNA: TGCGCCAGCAGACAGGGGAGAGATACGCAGTATTTT

D: -
V: TRBV15
size: -
J: TRBJ1-2
length: 17
CDR3: CATSRVTGSIPNYGYTF
DNA: TGTGCCACCAGCAGAGTTACAGGGTCTATCCCTAACTATGGCTACACCTTC

D: TRBD2
V: TRBV7-8
size: -
J: TRBJ2-7
length: 15
CDR3: CASSLGLLPYYEQYF
DNA: TGTGCCAGCAGCTTGGGACTACTACCCTACTACGAGCAGTACTTC

D: -
V: TRBV12-3/TRBV12-4
size: -
J: TRBJ1-2
length: 11
CDR3: CASSLLRTYTF
DNA: TGTGCCAGCAGTTTATTGAGGACATACACCTTC

D: -
V: TRBV11-3
size: -
J: TRBJ2-7
length: 14
CDR3: CASSQSRTVYEQYF
DNA: TGTGCCAGCAGCCAATCGCGGACAGTCTACGAGCAGTACTTC

D: TRBD1
V: TRBV19
size: few
J: TRBJ2-3
length: 14
CDR3: CASRWTGGPDTQYF
DNA: TGTGCCAGTAGGTGGACAGGGGGCCCAGATACGCAGTATTTT

D: TRBD1
V: TRBV5-6
size: -
J: TRBJ1-5
length: 16
CDR3: CASSLDRGRSNQPQHF
DNA: TGTGCCAGCAGCTTGGACAGGGGACGAAGCAATCAGCCCCAGCATTTT

D: -
V: TRBV6-5
size: -
J: TRBJ1-1
length: 11
CDR3: CASTRNTEAFF
DNA: TGTGCCAGCACCCGGAACACTGAAGCTTTCTTT

D: -
V: TRBV5-6
size: -
J: TRBJ2-3
length: 18
CDR3: CASSYLNFPGLRTDTQYF
DNA: TGTGCCAGCAGCTACCTTAATTTCCCGGGACTGCGCACAGATACGCAGTATTTT

D: -
V: TRBV7-6
size: -
J: TRBJ2-7
length: 15
CDR3: CASSLGGPSSYEQYF
DNA: TGTGCCAGCAGCTTAGGGGGGCCGTCTTCCTACGAGCAGTACTTC

D: TRBD1
V: TRBV5-4
size: -
J: TRBJ1-6
length: 17
CDR3: CASSTERQGGYNSPLHF
DNA: TGTGCCAGCAGCACCGAGCGACAGGGAGGCTATAATTCACCCCTCCACTTT

D: TRBD1
V: TRBV2
size: -
J: TRBJ1-2
length: 14
CDR3: CATSQDRGIYGYTF
DNA: TGTGCCACATCCCAAGACAGGGGGATCTATGGCTACACCTTC

D: -
V: TRBV29-1
size: -
J: TRBJ1-3
length: 12
CDR3: CSADSSGNTIYF
DNA: TGCAGCGCGGACAGCTCTGGAAACACCATATATTTT

D: -
V: TRBV4-2
size: -
J: TRBJ2-1
length: 16
CDR3: CASSQALGAAYNEQFF
DNA: TGTGCCAGCAGCCAAGCTCTGGGGGCGGCTTACAATGAGCAGTTCTTC

D: -
V: TRBV18
size: -
J: TRBJ2-7
length: 16
CDR3: CASSPGRKGGNYEQYF
DNA: TGTGCCAGCTCGCCGGGACGCAAGGGGGGGAACTACGAGCAGTACTTC

D: TRBD1
V: TRBV29-1
size: -
J: TRBJ1-2
length: 12
CDR3: CSVESAGGGYTF
DNA: TGCAGCGTTGAATCGGCAGGGGGTGGCTACACCTTC

D: TRBD1
V: TRBV7-2
size: -
J: TRBJ1-6
length: 15
CDR3: CASSLVPRGKSPLHF
DNA: TGTGCCAGCAGCTTAGTCCCCAGGGGGAAATCACCCCTCCACTTT

D: -
V: TRBV15
size: -
J: TRBJ2-7
length: 15
CDR3: CATSRDRAGVGEQYF
DNA: TGTGCCACCAGCAGAGATAGGGCAGGGGTAGGGGAGCAGTACTTC

D: TRBD2
V: TRBV13
size: -
J: TRBJ2-3
length: 16
CDR3: CASSSVRAGPRDTQYF
DNA: TGTGCCAGCAGCTCGGTAAGAGCGGGGCCTAGAGATACGCAGTATTTT

D: -
V: TRBV6-5
size: -
J: TRBJ1-2
length: 13
CDR3: CASSRDRNYGYTF
DNA: TGTGCCAGCAGCAGAGACAGAAACTATGGCTACACCTTC

D: TRBD1
V: TRBV6-5
size: -
J: TRBJ2-7
length: 15
CDR3: CASSYHGTGDYEQYF
DNA: TGTGCCAGCAGTTACCACGGGACAGGAGACTACGAGCAGTACTTC

D: -
V: TRBV5-1
size: -
J: TRBJ1-1
length: 13
CDR3: CASSFSLNTEAFF
DNA: TGCGCCAGCAGCTTCAGTCTGAACACTGAAGCTTTCTTT

D: TRBD1
V: TRBV2
size: -
J: TRBJ2-7
length: 13
CDR3: CASSYDRGYEQYF
DNA: TGTGCCAGCTCTTATGACAGGGGGTACGAGCAGTACTTC

D: -
V: TRBV28
size: -
J: TRBJ2-7
length: 13
CDR3: CASYGGASYEQYF
DNA: TGTGCCAGCTACGGAGGGGCTTCCTACGAGCAGTACTTC

D: -
V: TRBV7-9
size: -
J: TRBJ1-1
length: 13
CDR3: CASSLGSAEGVGF
DNA: TGTGCCAGCAGCTTAGGATCGGCGGAGGGTGTGGGCTTT

D: -
V: TRBV3-1/TRBV3-2
size: -
J: TRBJ2-6
length: 13
CDR3: CASSPGGANVLTF
DNA: TGTGCCAGCAGCCCCGGGGGGGCCAACGTCCTGACTTTC

D: TRBD1
V: TRBV24-1
size: -
J: TRBJ1-2
length: 15
CDR3: CATSDGRTGRAGYTF
DNA: TGTGCCACCAGTGATGGAAGGACAGGGAGAGCGGGCTACACCTTC

D: -
V: TRBV7-2
size: -
J: TRBJ1-2
length: 13
CDR3: CASRSTWVNGYTF
DNA: TGTGCCAGCAGGTCGACTTGGGTTAATGGCTACACCTTC

D: TRBD1
V: TRBV7-9
size: -
J: TRBJ2-5
length: 16
CDR3: CASSRGRDRVRETQYF
DNA: TGTGCCAGCAGCAGAGGCCGGGACAGGGTACGGGAGACCCAGTACTTC

D: TRBD2
V: TRBV4-3
size: -
J: TRBJ2-7
length: 15
CDR3: CASSQLRGGYYEQYF
DNA: TGCGCCAGCAGCCAATTACGCGGGGGGTACTACGAGCAGTACTTC

D: -
V: TRBV5-4
size: -
J: TRBJ2-1
length: 11
CDR3: CASSLYNEQFF
DNA: TGTGCCAGCAGCTTGTATAATGAGCAGTTCTTC

D: -
V: TRBV7-3
size: -
J: TRBJ2-7
length: 12
CDR3: CASSSLSYEQYF
DNA: TGTGCCAGCAGCTCCCTCTCCTACGAGCAGTACTTC

D: -
V: TRBV6-2/TRBV6-3
size: once
J: TRBJ2-2
length: 17
CDR3: CASSQLTKTGITGELFF
DNA: TGTGCCAGCAGCCAATTGACGAAAACAGGGATCACCGGGGAGCTGTTTTTT

D: TRBD1
V: TRBV7-2
size: -
J: TRBJ2-7
length: 15
CDR3: CASRLDRGRTYEQYF
DNA: TGTGCCAGCAGGCTTGACAGGGGGCGAACCTACGAGCAGTACTTC

D: TRBD1
V: TRBV19
size: once
J: TRBJ1-5
length: 17
CDR3: CASSPQGQGISNQPQHF
DNA: TGTGCCAGTAGCCCCCAGGGACAGGGGATTAGCAATCAGCCCCAGCATTTT

D: TRBD2
V: TRBV18
size: -
J: TRBJ2-5
length: 17
CDR3: CASSPRGGQRGEETQYF
DNA: TGTGCCAGCTCACCACGGGGGGGTCAGCGGGGAGAAGAGACCCAGTACTTC

D: TRBD1
V: TRBV6-5
size: -
J: TRBJ1-2
length: 15
CDR3: CASSPLQGAGYGYTF
DNA: TGTGCCAGCAGTCCACTTCAGGGGGCTGGCTATGGCTACACCTTC

D: TRBD2
V: TRBV2
size: -
J: TRBJ2-2
length: 17
CDR3: CASSRTSGGSNTGELFF
DNA: TGTGCCAGCAGTCGGACTAGCGGGGGGTCAAACACCGGGGAGCTGTTTTTT

D: -
V: TRBV7-9
size: -
J: TRBJ2-7
length: 13
CDR3: CASSFGNSYEQYF
DNA: TGTGCCAGCAGCTTCGGGAACTCCTACGAGCAGTACTTC

D: TRBD1
V: TRBV7-3
size: -
J: TRBJ1-6
length: 13
CDR3: CASSPDRGSPLHF
DNA: TGTGCCAGCAGCCCGGACAGGGGATCACCCCTCCACTTT

D: -
V: TRBV28
size: once
J: TRBJ1-6
length: 16
CDR3: CASSLETATYNSPLHF
DNA: TGTGCCAGCAGTCTCGAGACAGCGACCTATAATTCACCCCTCCACTTT

D: -
V: TRBV29-1
size: few
J: TRBJ1-4
length: 13
CDR3: CSVGRGSNEKLFF
DNA: TGCAGCGTCGGAAGGGGAAGTAATGAAAAACTGTTTTTT

D: -
V: TRBV9
size: -
J: TRBJ1-3
length: 13
CDR3: CASSEQGGNTIYF
DNA: TGTGCCAGCAGCGAGCAGGGTGGAAACACCATATATTTT

D: -
V: TRBV10-2
size: -
J: TRBJ1-2
length: 12
CDR3: CASSSQGNGYTF
DNA: TGCGCCAGCAGTAGCCAGGGAAATGGCTACACCTTC

D: TRBD1
V: TRBV6-4
size: -
J: TRBJ2-2
length: 15
CDR3: CASSHDRGGTGELFF
DNA: TGTGCCAGCAGTCATGACAGGGGCGGCACCGGGGAGCTGTTTTTT

D: TRBD2
V: TRBV7-6
size: few
J: TRBJ2-2
length: 16
CDR3: CASSPRGLEGSGELFF
DNA: TGTGCCAGCAGCCCACGGGGACTAGAGGGTTCCGGGGAGCTGTTTTTT

D: -
V: TRBV30
size: once
J: TRBJ1-3
length: 16
CDR3: CAWSVGVSPSGNTIYF
DNA: TGTGCCTGGAGTGTAGGGGTTTCCCCCTCTGGAAACACCATATATTTT

D: -
V: TRBV9
size: -
J: TRBJ2-3
length: 16
CDR3: CASSVGRPSETDTQYF
DNA: TGTGCCAGCAGCGTAGGTCGGCCTAGCGAGACAGATACGCAGTATTTT